This TCR beta chain was recovered during a study of T cell responses to AZD1222 COVID-19 vaccine. Study-wide background: The analysis combined second doses at about 4 or about 12 weeks. Findings of the study overall: Nearly half of spike-specific TCRs reportedly target unmutated variant regions.

TCRdb's copy holds only in-frame clones and misses some; the assay was immunoSEQ multiplex PCR. Here the sample spans roughly 97,000 clones, roughly 90% being singletons. A note on this clone: Its specificity is unknown.

Trimming cost V 4 bases and J 5 bases, with 12 bases left between them. From germline, CDR1 is SGHNT and CDR2 YYREEE (reference sequence). The CDR3 has 13 residues. The genes are TRBV5-4 and TRBJ1-2; D not resolved. This material consisted of peripheral blood, taken on day 0 of AZD1222 vaccination. The sequence came from an adult in good health. In nucleotides, the CDR3 is TGTGCCAGCAGCCTAGTGCGTAGTTATGGCTACACCTTC. Amino acid sequence: CASSLVRSYGYTF.